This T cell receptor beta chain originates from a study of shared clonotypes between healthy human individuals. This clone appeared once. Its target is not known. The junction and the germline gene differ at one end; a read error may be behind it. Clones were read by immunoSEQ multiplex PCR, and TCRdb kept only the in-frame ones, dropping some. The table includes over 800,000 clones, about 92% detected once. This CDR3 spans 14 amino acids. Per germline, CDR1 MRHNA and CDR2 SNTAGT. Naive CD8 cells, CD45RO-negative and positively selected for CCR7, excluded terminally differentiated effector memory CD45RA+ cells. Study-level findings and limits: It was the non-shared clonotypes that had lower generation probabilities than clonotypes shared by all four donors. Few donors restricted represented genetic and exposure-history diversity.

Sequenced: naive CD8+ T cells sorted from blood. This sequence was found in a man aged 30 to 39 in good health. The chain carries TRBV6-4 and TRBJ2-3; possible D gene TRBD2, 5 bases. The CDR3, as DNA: TGCGGGTACGGACCCGCCGGGGGCACAGATACGCAGTATTTT. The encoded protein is CGYGPAGGTDTQYF.